Sequencing of this TCR beta chain was carried out in a study of blood T cell repertoires in COVID-19. The ends lost 6 bases at V and 1 base at J; junction bases unmatched: 6. CDR3 length: 15 residues. From germline, CDR1 is SGHDN and CDR2 FVKESK. Original methodology: Amplified reference gene primers provided the basis for estimating nucleated cell counts. Some clones are missing from TCRdb's copy, which holds only in-frame ones; the method was immunoSEQ multiplex PCR. The V and J calls and the clone size are those of that table, but D and trimming were determined from the DNA. The sample records roughly 56,000 clones, 75% to 95% being singletons.

The chain has TRBV14 and TRBJ2-7; 10 bases are a match to TRBD2. This receptor was taken from a middle-aged man with active COVID-19. The sequenced material came from peripheral blood. CDR3 nucleotides: TGTGCCAGCAGTTTTACTAGCGGGGTTTCCTACGAGCAGTACTTC. It codes for CASSFTSGVSYEQYF. Filled out from reference TRBV14 and TRBJ2-7, the complete variable domain reads EAGVTQFPSHSVIEKGQTVTLRCDPISGHDNLYWYRRVMGKEIKFLLHFVKESKQDESGMPNNRFLAERTGGTYSTLKVQPAELEDSGVYFCASSFTSGVSYEQYFGPGTRLTVT.